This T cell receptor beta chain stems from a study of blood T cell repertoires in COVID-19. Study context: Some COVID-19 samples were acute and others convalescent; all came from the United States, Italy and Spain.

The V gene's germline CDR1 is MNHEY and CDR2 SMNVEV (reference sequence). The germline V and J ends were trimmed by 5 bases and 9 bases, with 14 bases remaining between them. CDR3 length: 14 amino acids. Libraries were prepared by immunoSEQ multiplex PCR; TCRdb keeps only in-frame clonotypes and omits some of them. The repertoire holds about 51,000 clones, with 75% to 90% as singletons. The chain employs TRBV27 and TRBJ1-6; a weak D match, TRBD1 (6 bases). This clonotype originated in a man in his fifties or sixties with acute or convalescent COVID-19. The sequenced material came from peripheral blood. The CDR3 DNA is TGTGCCAGCAGTCTACAGGGTATACGTTCACCCCTCCACTTT. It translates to CASSLQGIRSPLHF.